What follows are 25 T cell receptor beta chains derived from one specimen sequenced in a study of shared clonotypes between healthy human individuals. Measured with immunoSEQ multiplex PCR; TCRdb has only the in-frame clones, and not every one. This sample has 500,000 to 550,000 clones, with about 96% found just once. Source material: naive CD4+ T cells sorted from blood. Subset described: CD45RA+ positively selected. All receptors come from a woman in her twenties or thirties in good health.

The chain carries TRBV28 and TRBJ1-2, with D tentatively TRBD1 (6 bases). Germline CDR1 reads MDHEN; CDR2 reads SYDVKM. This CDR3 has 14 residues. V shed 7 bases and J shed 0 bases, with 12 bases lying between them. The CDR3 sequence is CASNTRGTNYGYTF. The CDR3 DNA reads TGTGCCAGCAACACTAGGGGGACTAACTATGGCTACACCTTC.

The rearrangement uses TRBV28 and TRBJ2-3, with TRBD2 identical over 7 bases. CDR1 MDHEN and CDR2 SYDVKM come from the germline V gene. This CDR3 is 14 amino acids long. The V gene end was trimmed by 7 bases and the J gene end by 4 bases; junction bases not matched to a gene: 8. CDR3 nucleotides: TGTGCCAGCAAACAAGCGGGGTTCGCAGATACGCAGTATTTT. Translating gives CASKQAGFADTQYF. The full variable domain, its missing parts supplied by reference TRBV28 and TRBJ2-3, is DVKVTQSSRYLVKRTGEKVFLECVQDMDHENMFWYRQDPGLGLRLIYFSYDVKMKEKGDIPEGYSVSREKKERFSLILESASTNQTSMYLCASKQAGFADTQYFGPGTRLTVL.

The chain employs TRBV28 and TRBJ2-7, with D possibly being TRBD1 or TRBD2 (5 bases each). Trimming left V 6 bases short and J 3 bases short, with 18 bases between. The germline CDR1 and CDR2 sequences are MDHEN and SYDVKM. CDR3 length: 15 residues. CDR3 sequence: CASSLHASRDYEQYF. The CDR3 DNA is TGTGCCAGCAGCCTCCACGCTAGCAGGGACTACGAGCAGTACTTC.

The CDR3 protein is CASRTGETPYGYTF. CDR3 DNA sequence: TGTGCCAGCAGGACAGGGGAAACTCCTTATGGCTACACCTTC. This chain joins TRBV6-5 and TRBJ1-2; 8 bases align to TRBD1. V was pared by 6 bases and J by 5 bases, with 8 bases of the junction left unmatched. CDR3 size: 14 residues. Germline V gene data show CDR1 as MNHEY and CDR2 as SVGAGI.

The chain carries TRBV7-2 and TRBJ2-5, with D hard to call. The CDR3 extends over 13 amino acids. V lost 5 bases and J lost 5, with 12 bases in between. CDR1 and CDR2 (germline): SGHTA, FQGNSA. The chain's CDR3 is CASSRVFGETQYF. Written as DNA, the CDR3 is TGTGCCAGCAGCCGCGTTTTCGGGGAGACCCAGTACTTC.

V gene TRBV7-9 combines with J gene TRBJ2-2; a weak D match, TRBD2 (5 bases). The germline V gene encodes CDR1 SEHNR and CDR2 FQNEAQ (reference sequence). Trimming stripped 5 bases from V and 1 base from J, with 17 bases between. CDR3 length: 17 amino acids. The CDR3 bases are TGTGCCAGCAGCCCAGCTCTAAGGACTCGGAACACCGGGGAGCTGTTTTTT. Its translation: CASSPALRTRNTGELFF.

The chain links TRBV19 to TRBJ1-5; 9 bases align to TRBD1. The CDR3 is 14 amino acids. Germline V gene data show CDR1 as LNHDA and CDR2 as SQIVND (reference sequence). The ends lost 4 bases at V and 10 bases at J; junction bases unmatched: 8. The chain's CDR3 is CASSKGQGHDPQHF. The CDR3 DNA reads TGTGCCAGTAGTAAGGGACAGGGCCATGATCCCCAGCATTTT.

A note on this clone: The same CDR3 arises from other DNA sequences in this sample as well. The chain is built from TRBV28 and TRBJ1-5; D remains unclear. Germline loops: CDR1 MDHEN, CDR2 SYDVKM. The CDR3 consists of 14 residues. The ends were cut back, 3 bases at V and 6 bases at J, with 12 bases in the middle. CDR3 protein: CASSFRARGQPQHF. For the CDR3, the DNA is TGTGCCAGCAGTTTCCGGGCCCGGGGTCAGCCCCAGCATTTT.

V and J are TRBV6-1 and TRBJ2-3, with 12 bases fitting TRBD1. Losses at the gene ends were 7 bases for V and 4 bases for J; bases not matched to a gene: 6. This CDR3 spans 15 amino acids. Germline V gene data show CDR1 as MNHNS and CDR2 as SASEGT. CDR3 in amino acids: CASTGTGGWSDTQYF. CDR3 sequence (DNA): TGTGCCAGCACCGGGACAGGGGGCTGGTCAGATACGCAGTATTTT.

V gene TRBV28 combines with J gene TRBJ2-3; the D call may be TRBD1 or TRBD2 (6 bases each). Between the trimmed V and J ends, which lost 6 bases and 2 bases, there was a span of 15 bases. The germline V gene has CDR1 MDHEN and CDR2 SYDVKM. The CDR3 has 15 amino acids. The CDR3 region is CASRTLRGATDTQYF. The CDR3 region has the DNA TGTGCCAGCAGAACCTTGAGGGGGGCCACAGATACGCAGTATTTT.

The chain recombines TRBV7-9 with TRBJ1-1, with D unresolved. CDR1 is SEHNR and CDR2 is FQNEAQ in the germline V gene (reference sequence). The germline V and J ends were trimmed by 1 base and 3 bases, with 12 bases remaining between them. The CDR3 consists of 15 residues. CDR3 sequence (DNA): TGTGCCAGCAGCTTAGGGCGAACAGAAGACACTGAAGCTTTCTTT. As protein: CASSLGRTEDTEAFF.

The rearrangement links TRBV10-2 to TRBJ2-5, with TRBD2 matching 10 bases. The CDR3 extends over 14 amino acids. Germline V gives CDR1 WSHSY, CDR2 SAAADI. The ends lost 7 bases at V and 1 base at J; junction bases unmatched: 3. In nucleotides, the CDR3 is TGCGCCAGCAAACTAGCGGGGATCCAAGAGACCCAGTACTTC. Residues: CASKLAGIQETQYF.

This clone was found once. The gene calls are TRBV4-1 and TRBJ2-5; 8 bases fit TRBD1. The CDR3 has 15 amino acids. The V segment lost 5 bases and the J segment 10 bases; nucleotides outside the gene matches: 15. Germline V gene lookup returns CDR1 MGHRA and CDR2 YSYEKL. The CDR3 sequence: CASSRGQAPVVDQYF. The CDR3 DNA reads TGCGCCAGCAGCAGGGGACAGGCCCCAGTGGTGGACCAGTACTTC.

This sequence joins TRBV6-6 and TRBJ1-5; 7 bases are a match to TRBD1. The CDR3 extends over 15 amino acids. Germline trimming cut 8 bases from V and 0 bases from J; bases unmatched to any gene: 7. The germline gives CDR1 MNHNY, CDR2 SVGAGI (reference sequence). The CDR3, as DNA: TGTGCCAGCGGTAAAGACAGGGTTAGCAATCAGCCCCAGCATTTT. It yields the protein CASGKDRVSNQPQHF.

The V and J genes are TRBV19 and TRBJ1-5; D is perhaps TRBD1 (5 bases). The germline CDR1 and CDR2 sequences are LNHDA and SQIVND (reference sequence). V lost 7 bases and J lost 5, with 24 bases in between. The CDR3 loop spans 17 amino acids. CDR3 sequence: CASMERGAGLDYQPQHF. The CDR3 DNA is TGTGCCAGTATGGAGCGGGGCGCAGGCCTCGACTATCAGCCCCAGCATTTT.

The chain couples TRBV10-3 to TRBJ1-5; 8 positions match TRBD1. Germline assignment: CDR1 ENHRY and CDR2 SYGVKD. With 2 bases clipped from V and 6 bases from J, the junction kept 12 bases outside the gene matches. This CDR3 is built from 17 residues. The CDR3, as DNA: TGTGCCATCAGTGAGGAACTCCAGGGGGCTGATAGTCAGCCCCAGCATTTT. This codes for CAISEELQGADSQPQHF.

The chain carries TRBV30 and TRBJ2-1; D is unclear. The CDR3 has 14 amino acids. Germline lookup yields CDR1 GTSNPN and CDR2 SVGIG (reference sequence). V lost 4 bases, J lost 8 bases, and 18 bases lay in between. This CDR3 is CAWNFPRIRHEQFF. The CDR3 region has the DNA TGTGCCTGGAATTTCCCACGGATTCGCCATGAGCAGTTCTTC.

CDR3 protein: CASSGGPDRSYGYTF. CDR3 sequence (DNA): TGTGCCAGCAGCGGAGGACCCGACAGGAGCTATGGCTACACCTTC. This chain uses TRBV9 with TRBJ1-2; D is perhaps TRBD1 (6 bases). There are 15 residues in the CDR3. The germline gives CDR1 SGDLS, CDR2 YYNGEE. V dropped 3 bases and J dropped 4 bases, with 16 bases sitting between them.

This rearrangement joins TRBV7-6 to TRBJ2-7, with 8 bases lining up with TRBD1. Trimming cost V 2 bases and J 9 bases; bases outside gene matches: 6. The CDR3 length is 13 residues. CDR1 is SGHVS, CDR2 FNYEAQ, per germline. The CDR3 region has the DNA TGTGCCAGCAGCTTATCTCAGGGGGCTACGCAGTACTTC. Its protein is CASSLSQGATQYF.

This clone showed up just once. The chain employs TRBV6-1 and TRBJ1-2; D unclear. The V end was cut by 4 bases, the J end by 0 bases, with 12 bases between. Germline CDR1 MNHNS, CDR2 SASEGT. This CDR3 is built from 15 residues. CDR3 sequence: CASSVSGIPNYGYTF. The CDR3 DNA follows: TGTGCCAGCAGTGTATCGGGCATTCCTAACTATGGCTACACCTTC.

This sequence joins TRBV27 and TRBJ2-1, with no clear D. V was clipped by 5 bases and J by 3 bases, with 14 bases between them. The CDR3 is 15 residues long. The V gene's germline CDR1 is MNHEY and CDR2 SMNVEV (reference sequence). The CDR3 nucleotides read TGTGCCAGCAGTACCTACAGTGCCGTCTACAATGAGCAGTTCTTC. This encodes CASSTYSAVYNEQFF.

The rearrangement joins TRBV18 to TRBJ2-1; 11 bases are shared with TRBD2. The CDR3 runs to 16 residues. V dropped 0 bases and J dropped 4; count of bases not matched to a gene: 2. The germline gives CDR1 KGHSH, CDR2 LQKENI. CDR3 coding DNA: TGTGCCAGCTCACCACCGGGACTAGCGGAGTACAATGAGCAGTTCTTC. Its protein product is CASSPPGLAEYNEQFF.

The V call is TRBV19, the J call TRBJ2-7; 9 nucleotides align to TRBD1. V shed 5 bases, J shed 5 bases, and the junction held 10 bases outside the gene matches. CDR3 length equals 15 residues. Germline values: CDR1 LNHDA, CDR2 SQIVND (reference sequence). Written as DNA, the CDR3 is TGTGCCAGTAGTTCGGGACAGGGTGTTATCCACGAGCAGTACTTC. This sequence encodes CASSSGQGVIHEQYF.

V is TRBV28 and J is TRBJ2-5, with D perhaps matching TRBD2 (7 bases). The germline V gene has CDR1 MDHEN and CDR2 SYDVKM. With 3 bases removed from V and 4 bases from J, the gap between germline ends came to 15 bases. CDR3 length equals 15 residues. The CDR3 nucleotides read TGTGCCAGCAGTTTGGGGGGGGCAAAAATAGAGACCCAGTACTTC. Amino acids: CASSLGGAKIETQYF.

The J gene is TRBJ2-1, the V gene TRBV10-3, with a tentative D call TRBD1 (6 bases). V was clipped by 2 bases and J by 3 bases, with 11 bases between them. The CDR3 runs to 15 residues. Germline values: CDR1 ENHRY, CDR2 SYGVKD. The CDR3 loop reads CAISEGQGNYNEQFF. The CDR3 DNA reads TGTGCCATCAGTGAGGGGCAGGGGAACTACAATGAGCAGTTCTTC.